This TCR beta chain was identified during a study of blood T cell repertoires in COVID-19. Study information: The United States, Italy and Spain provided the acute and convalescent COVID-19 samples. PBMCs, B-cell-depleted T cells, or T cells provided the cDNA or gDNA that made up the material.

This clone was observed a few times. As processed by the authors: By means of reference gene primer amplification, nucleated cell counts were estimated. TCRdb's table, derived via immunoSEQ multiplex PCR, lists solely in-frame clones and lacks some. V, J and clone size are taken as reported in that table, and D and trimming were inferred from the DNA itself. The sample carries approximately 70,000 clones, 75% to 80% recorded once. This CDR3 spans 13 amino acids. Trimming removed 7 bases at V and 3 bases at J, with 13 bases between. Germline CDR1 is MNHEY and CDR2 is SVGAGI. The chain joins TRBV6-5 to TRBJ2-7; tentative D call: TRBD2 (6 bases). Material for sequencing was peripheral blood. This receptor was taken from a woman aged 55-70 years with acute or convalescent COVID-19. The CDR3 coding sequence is TGTGCCAGCACCCGGGACTTTAACTACGAGCAGTACTTC. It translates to CASTRDFNYEQYF.